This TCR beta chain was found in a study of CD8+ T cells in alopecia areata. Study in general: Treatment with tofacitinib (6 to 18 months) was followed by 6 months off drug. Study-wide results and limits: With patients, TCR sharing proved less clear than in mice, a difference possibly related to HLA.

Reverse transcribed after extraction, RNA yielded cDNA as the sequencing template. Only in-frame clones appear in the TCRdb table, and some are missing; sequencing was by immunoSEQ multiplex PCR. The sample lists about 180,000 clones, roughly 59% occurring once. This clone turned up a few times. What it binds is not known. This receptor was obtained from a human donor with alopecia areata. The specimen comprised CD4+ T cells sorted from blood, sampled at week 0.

CDR3 sequence (DNA): TGTGCCAGCAGCTTAGGACAGTGGTACGAGCAGTACTTC. Residues: CASSLGQWYEQYF. The chain uses TRBV7-6 and TRBJ2-7; the D gene is possibly TRBD1 (5 bases). The length of the CDR3 is 13 residues. Trimming cost V 1 base and J 4 bases, with 8 bases left between them. Germline V gene sequence: CDR1 SGHVS, CDR2 FNYEAQ.